This T cell receptor beta chain was found in a study of Graves' ophthalmopathy and Graves' hyperthyroidism. RNA transcripts provided the template for amplifying TCR beta CDR3 regions. After a first-round RT-PCR with HTBI primers, a second-round multiplex PCR was run. TCRdb reanalysed the multiplex PCR reads using MiXCR and keeps one entry per CDR3 protein. The sample holds 560,000 or so distinct CDR3 sequences, about two fifths seen once. CDR1 and CDR2 from the germline V gene are SGHVS and FNYEAQ. The CDR3 is 14 amino acids. V was cut by 6 bases and J by 2 bases, with 11 bases left in between. This clonotype was observed many times.

Sequencing used peripheral blood or thyroid tissue (not recorded which). This chain connects TRBV7-6 to TRBJ1-3, with a possible D match to TRBD1 (5 bases). This receptor was obtained from an adult man with Graves' hyperthyroidism. As DNA, the CDR3 is TGTGCCAGCAGTTTGCAGGGAACTGGAAACACCATATATTTT. Its protein is CASSLQGTGNTIYF. Variable domain in full (rest from reference TRBV7-6 and TRBJ1-3): GAGVSQSPRYKVTKRGQDVALRCDPISGHVSLYWYRQALGQGPEFLTYFNYEAQQDKSGLPNDRFSAERPEGSISTLTIQRTEQRDSAMYRCASSLQGTGNTIYFGEGSWLTVV.